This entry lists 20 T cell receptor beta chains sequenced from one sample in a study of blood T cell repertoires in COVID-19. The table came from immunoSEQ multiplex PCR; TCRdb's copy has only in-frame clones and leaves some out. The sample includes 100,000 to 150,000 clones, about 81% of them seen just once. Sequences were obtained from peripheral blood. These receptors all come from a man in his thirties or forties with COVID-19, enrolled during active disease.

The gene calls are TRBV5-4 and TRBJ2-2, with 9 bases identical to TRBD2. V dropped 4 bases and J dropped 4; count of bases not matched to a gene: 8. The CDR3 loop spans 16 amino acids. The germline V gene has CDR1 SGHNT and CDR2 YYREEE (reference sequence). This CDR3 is CASSTPGLAPTGELFF. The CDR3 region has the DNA TGTGCCAGCAGCACACCGGGACTAGCTCCCACCGGGGAGCTGTTTTTT.

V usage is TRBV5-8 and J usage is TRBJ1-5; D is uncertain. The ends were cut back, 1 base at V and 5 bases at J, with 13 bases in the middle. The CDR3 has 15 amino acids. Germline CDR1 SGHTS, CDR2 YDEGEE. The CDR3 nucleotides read TGTGCCAGCAGCTTGCTTTTGTCAGGCCATCAGCCCCAGCATTTT. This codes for CASSLLLSGHQPQHF.

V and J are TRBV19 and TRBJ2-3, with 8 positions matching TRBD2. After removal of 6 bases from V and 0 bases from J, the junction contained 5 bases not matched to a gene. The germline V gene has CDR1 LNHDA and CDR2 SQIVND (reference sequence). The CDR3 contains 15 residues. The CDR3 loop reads CASSGRAPSTDTQYF. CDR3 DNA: TGTGCCAGTAGCGGGAGGGCCCCCAGCACAGATACGCAGTATTTT.

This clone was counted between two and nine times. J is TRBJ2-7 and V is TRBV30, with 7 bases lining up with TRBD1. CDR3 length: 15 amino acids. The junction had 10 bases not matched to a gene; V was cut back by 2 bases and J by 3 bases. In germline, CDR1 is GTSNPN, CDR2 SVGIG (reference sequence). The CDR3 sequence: CAWSLEGGAGYEQYF. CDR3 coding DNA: TGTGCCTGGAGTCTAGAAGGGGGCGCGGGCTACGAGCAGTACTTC.

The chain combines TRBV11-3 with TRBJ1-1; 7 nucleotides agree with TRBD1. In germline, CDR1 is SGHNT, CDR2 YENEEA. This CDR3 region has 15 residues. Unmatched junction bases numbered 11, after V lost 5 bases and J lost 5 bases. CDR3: CASSPIMTGSTEAFF. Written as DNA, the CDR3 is TGTGCCAGCAGCCCCATTATGACAGGGAGTACTGAAGCTTTCTTT.

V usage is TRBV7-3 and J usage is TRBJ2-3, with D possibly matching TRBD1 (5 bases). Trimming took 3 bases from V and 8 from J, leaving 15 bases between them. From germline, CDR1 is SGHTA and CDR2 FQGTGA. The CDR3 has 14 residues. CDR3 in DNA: TGTGCCAGCAGCTTCCTGGGGCAGGGTAGTACGCAGTATTTT. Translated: CASSFLGQGSTQYF.

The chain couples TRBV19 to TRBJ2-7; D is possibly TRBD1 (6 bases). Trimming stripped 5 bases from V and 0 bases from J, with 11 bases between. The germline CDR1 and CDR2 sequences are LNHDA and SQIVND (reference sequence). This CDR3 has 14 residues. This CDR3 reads CASSSRQASYEQYF. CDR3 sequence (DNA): TGTGCCAGTAGTTCGCGACAGGCCTCCTACGAGCAGTACTTC.

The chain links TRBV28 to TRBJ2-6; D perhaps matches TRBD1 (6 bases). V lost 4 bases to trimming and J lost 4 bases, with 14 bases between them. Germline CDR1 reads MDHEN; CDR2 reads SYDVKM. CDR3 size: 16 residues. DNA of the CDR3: TGTGCCAGCAGTTCAACAACAGGGTCCGGGGCCAACGTCCTGACTTTC. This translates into CASSSTTGSGANVLTF.

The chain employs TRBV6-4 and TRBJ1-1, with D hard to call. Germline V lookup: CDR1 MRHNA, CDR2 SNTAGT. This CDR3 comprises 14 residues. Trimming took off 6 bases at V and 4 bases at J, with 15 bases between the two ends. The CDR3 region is CASREEGLSTEAFF. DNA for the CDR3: TGTGCCAGCAGGGAGGAAGGGCTTTCCACTGAAGCTTTCTTT.

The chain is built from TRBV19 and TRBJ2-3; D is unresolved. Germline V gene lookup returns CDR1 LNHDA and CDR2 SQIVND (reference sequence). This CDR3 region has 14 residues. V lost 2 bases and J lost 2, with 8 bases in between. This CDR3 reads CASSIRGHTDTQYF. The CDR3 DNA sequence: TGTGCCAGTAGTATAAGAGGCCACACAGATACGCAGTATTTT. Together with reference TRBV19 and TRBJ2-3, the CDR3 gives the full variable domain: DGGITQSPKYLFRKEGQNVTLSCEQNLNHDAMYWYRQDPGQGLRLIYYSQIVNDFQKGDIAEGYSVSREKKESFPLTVTSAQKNPTAFYLCASSIRGHTDTQYFGPGTRLTVL.

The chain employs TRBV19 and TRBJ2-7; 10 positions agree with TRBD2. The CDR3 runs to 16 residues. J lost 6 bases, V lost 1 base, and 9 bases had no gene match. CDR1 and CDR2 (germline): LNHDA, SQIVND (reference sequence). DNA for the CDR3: TGTGCCAGTAGTATAGGTCAAGGACTAGCGGATAGCGAGCAGTACTTC. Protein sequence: CASSIGQGLADSEQYF.

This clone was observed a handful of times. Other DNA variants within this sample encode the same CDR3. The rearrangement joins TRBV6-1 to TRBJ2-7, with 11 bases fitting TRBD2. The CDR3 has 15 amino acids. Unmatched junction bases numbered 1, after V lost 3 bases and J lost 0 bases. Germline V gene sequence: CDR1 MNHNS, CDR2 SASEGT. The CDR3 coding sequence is TGTGCCAGCAGTGAGGGGACTAGCGGCTCCTACGAGCAGTACTTC. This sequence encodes CASSEGTSGSYEQYF.

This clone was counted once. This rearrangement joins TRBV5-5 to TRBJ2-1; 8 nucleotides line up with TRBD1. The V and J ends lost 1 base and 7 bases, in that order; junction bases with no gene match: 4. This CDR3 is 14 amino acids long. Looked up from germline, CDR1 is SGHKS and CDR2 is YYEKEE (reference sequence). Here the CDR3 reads CASSLTGGRNEQFF. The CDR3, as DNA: TGTGCCAGCAGCTTGACAGGGGGTAGGAATGAGCAGTTCTTC.

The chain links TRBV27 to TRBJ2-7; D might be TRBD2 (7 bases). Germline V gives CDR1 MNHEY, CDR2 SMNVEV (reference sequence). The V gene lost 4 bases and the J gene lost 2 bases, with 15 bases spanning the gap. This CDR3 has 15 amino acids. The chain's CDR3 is CASSWGGATAYEQYF. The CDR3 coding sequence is TGTGCCAGCAGTTGGGGGGGGGCGACCGCCTACGAGCAGTACTTC.

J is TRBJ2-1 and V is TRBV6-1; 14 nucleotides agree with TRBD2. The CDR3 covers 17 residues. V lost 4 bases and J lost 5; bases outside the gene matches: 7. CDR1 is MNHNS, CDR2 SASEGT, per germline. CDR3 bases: TGTGCCAGCAGTGGGACTAGCGGGGGGCTTACCAACAATGAGCAGTTCTTC. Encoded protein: CASSGTSGGLTNNEQFF.

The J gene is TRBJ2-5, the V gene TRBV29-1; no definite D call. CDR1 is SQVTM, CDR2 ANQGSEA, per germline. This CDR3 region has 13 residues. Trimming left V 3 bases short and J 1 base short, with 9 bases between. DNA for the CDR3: TGCAGCGTTGATTCGGCTAGCCAAGAGACCCAGTACTTC. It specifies CSVDSASQETQYF.

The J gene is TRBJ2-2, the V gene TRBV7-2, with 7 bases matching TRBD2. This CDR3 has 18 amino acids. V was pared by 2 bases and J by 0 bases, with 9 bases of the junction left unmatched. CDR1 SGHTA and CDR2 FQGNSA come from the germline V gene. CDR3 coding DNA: TGTGCCAGCAGCTTAATACTTACTAGCGTTGCGAACACCGGGGAGCTGTTTTTT. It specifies CASSLILTSVANTGELFF.

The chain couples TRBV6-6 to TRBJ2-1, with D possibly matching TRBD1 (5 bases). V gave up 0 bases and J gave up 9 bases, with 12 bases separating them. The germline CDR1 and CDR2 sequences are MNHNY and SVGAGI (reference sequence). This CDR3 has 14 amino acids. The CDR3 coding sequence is TGTGCCAGCAGTTACTCGATTGGGCAGGGTGAGCAGTTCTTC. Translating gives CASSYSIGQGEQFF.

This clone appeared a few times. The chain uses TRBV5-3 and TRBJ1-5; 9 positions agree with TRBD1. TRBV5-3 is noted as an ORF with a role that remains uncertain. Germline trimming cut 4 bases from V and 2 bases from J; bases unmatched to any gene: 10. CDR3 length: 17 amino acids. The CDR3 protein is CARSVPTGGYGNQPQHF. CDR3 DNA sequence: TGTGCCAGAAGCGTTCCTACAGGGGGCTACGGCAATCAGCCCCAGCATTTT.

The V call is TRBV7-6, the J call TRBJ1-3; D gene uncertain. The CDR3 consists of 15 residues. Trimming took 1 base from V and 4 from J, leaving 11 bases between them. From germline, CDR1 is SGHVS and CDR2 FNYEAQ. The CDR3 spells CASSLGRVAGNTIYF. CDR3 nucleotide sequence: TGTGCCAGCAGCTTAGGCCGGGTAGCAGGAAACACCATATATTTT.